Here is one TCR beta chain with its context. Its antigen is unknown. The data originate from a study of cytomegalovirus exposure and HLA in healthy donors. Overall study results and limits: A missense variant in DCLRE1C was later tied to TCR beta V- and J-gene trimming.

It was with 60 Vbeta and 13 Jbeta primers that the PCR ran. Some clones are missing from TCRdb's copy, which holds only in-frame ones; the method was immunoSEQ multiplex PCR. This table has roughly 83,000 clones, roughly 77% appearing once. The CDR3 is made up of 11 amino acids. Germline loops: CDR1 SQVTM, CDR2 ANQGSEA. Between the trimmed V and J ends, which lost 2 bases and 8 bases, there was a span of 9 bases. The receptor was isolated from a man between 60 and 75 years old in good health and CMV-seronegative. The V and J genes are TRBV29-1 and TRBJ1-2, with D tentatively TRBD1 (5 bases). Sample: PBMCs. DNA for the CDR3: TGCAGCGTTGAATCGGGGGAAGGCTACACCTTC. Its translation: CSVESGEGYTF.